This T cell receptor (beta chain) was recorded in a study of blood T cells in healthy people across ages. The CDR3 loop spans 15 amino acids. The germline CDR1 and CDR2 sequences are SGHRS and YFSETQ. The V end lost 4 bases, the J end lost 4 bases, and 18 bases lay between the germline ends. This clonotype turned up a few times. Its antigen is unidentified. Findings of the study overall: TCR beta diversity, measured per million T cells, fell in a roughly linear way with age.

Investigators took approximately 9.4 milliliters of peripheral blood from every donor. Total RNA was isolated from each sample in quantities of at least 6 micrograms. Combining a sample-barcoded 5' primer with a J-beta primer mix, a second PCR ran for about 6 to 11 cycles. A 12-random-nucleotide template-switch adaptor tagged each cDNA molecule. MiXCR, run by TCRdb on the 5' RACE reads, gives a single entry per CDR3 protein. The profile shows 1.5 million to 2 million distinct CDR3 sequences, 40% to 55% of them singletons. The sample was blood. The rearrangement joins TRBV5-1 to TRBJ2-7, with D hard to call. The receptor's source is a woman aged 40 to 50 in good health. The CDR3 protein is CASSPSGHLSYEQYF. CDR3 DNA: TGCGCCAGCAGCCCATCCGGCCACCTGTCGTACGAGCAGTACTTC.